One and the same sample provided the 21 T cell receptor beta chains below, sequenced in a study of shared clonotypes between healthy human individuals. Profiling relied on immunoSEQ multiplex PCR, and the TCRdb table lists in-frame clones only, not all of them. The sample includes around 510,000 clones, around 78% of them seen just once. Sequencing was carried out using PBMCs. The receptor set was obtained from a woman between 35 and 50 years old in good health. Some clones in this sample may be carry-over from other donors' samples.

This clone was detected many times. Other DNA sequences in the same sample also yield this CDR3. The rearrangement joins TRBV25-1 to TRBJ2-2; 12 bases fit TRBD1. CDR1 MGHDK and CDR2 SYGVNS come from the germline V gene. There are 15 residues in the CDR3. The V gene end was trimmed by 6 bases and the J gene end by 6 bases; junction bases not matched to a gene: 5. The CDR3 region is CASRGTGGASGELFF. The CDR3 DNA reads as TGTGCCAGCAGGGGGACAGGGGGCGCTTCCGGGGAGCTGTTTTTT.

This clone was recorded a few times. The chain joins TRBV18 to TRBJ1-2; no clear D. With 2 bases removed from V and 5 bases from J, the gap between germline ends came to 18 bases. Germline-derived CDR1 and CDR2 are KGHSH and LQKENI. The CDR3 covers 16 residues. For the CDR3, the DNA is TGTGCCAGCTCACCAAGATCGGAGTCAGCAACTTATGGCTACACCTTC. Translated: CASSPRSESATYGYTF.

The V gene is TRBV5-4, the J gene TRBJ2-1, with TRBD2 matching over 11 bases. Germline V gene lookup returns CDR1 SGHNT and CDR2 YYREEE (reference sequence). The CDR3 sequence is 18 residues long. With 1 base clipped from V and 0 bases from J, the junction kept 6 bases outside the gene matches. In nucleotides, the CDR3 is TGTGCCAGCAGCTTGTCTAGCGGGAGGCCCCGCTCCTACAATGAGCAGTTCTTC. It translates to CASSLSSGRPRSYNEQFF.

This chain connects TRBV2 to TRBJ2-6, with D uncertain. The CDR3 consists of 12 residues. Looked up from germline, CDR1 is SNHLY and CDR2 is FYNNEI. The V and J ends lost 1 base and 12 bases respectively, with 7 bases between them. CDR3 in amino acids: CASSEEHPVLTF. DNA for the CDR3: TGTGCCAGCAGTGAAGAACACCCCGTCCTGACTTTC.

The chain employs TRBV27 and TRBJ2-1, with 8 nucleotides matching TRBD1. The CDR3 has 14 residues. Germline lookup yields CDR1 MNHEY and CDR2 SMNVEV (reference sequence). V lost 5 bases to trimming and J lost 7 bases; unmatched junction nucleotides: 7. This CDR3 is CASSPGQGLNEQFF. CDR3 bases: TGTGCCAGCAGTCCTGGACAGGGTCTAAATGAGCAGTTCTTC.

Comment on this clone: Different DNA sequences within this sample yield the same CDR3. The CDR3 is CASSEVTEGQPQHF. DNA of the CDR3: TGTGCCAGCAGTGAAGTGACAGAAGGACAGCCCCAGCATTTT. This rearrangement joins TRBV2 to TRBJ1-5; weak D call: TRBD1 (5 bases). This CDR3 is built from 14 residues. Trimming cost V 1 base and J 7 bases, with 11 bases left between them. The germline V gene has CDR1 SNHLY and CDR2 FYNNEI. The complete variable domain, with remaining parts taken from reference TRBV2 and TRBJ1-5, reads EPEVTQTPSHQVTQMGQEVILRCVPISNHLYFYWYRQILGQKVEFLVSFYNNEISEKSEIFDDQFSVERPDGSNFTLKIRSTKLEDSAMYFCASSEVTEGQPQHFGDGTRLSIL.

This rearrangement joins TRBV14 to TRBJ2-7; 7 nucleotides align to TRBD1. The CDR3 covers 14 residues. Germline trimming cut 2 bases from V and 2 bases from J; bases unmatched to any gene: 3. In germline, CDR1 is SGHDN, CDR2 FVKESK. The CDR3 spells CASSQRQGTYEQYF. The CDR3 nucleotides read TGTGCCAGCAGCCAAAGACAGGGAACCTACGAGCAGTACTTC.

This clone came up many times. The V call is TRBV7-9, the J call TRBJ2-7, with unresolved D. V was trimmed by 0 bases and J by 2 bases, leaving 8 bases between them. CDR3 length: 14 amino acids. Germline CDR1 is SEHNR and CDR2 is FQNEAQ (reference sequence). CDR3 sequence (DNA): TGTGCCAGCAGCTTAGCGATCCAAACCTACGAGCAGTACTTC. The encoded protein is CASSLAIQTYEQYF.

This clone was found many times. V is TRBV5-6 and J is TRBJ1-1; D is unresolved. This CDR3 is 13 amino acids long. V was trimmed by 5 bases and J by 1 base, leaving 9 bases between them. The V gene's germline CDR1 is SGHDT and CDR2 YYEEEE. The CDR3 sequence: CASSGLTNTEAFF. The CDR3 nucleotides are TGTGCCAGCAGTGGATTGACGAACACTGAAGCTTTCTTT.

The chain joins TRBV19 to TRBJ2-5; D tentatively reads TRBD1 or TRBD2 (6 bases each). V was clipped by 7 bases and J by 2 bases, with 14 bases between them. The CDR3 has 14 residues. Germline CDR1 is LNHDA and CDR2 is SQIVND (reference sequence). The CDR3, as DNA: TGTGCCAGTACCCGGCAGGGGAGGCAAGAGACCCAGTACTTC. It is translated as CASTRQGRQETQYF.

The table lists this clone with many counts. The chain joins TRBV27 to TRBJ2-1; D remains ambiguous. V was trimmed by 5 bases and J by 4 bases, leaving 9 bases between them. The CDR3 covers 13 residues. The germline gives CDR1 MNHEY, CDR2 SMNVEV (reference sequence). The CDR3, as DNA: TGTGCCAGCAGTCTTAACATTTACAATGAGCAGTTCTTC. This sequence encodes CASSLNIYNEQFF.

The chain uses TRBV5-1 and TRBJ1-2, with D maybe TRBD1 (5 bases). The CDR3 length is 15 residues. From germline, CDR1 is SGHRS and CDR2 YFSETQ. V lost 4 bases to trimming and J lost 4 bases, with 17 bases between them. The CDR3 DNA sequence: TGCGCCAGCAGCCAGTCCGGGACCGGCGGCTATGGCTACACCTTC. Protein: CASSQSGTGGYGYTF. Based on the CDR3 plus reference TRBV5-1 and TRBJ1-2, the full variable domain is KAGVTQTPRYLIKTRGQQVTLSCSPISGHRSVSWYQQTPGQGLQFLFEYFSETQRNKGNFPGRFSGRQFSNSRSEMNVSTLELGDSALYLCASSQSGTGGYGYTFGSGTRLTVV.

The CDR3, as DNA: TGTGCCAGCAGCAAAGACTGGGCTAGCAATCAGCCCCAGCATTTT. The encoded protein is CASSKDWASNQPQHF. The chain has TRBV21-1 and TRBJ1-5; no check of the table's D call, TRBD1, against the DNA was made. TRBV21-1 is designated a pseudogene. This CDR3 is 15 amino acids long.

The gene calls are TRBV5-1 and TRBJ2-2; no clear D gene. Trimming stripped 5 bases from V and 0 bases from J, with 11 bases between. Germline V gene data show CDR1 as SGHRS and CDR2 as YFSETQ. CDR3 size: 15 residues. CDR3 coding DNA: TGCGCCAGCAGTGGAAAAGCGACGAACACCGGGGAGCTGTTTTTT. Its protein is CASSGKATNTGELFF. Full variable domain (outside the CDR3, taken from reference TRBV5-1 and TRBJ2-2): KAGVTQTPRYLIKTRGQQVTLSCSPISGHRSVSWYQQTPGQGLQFLFEYFSETQRNKGNFPGRFSGRQFSNSRSEMNVSTLELGDSALYLCASSGKATNTGELFFGEGSRLTVL.

The rearrangement joins TRBV4-1 to TRBJ2-7, with D perhaps TRBD1 or TRBD2 (5 bases each). Germline V lookup: CDR1 MGHRA, CDR2 YSYEKL. Trimming took off 1 base at V and 5 bases at J, with 15 bases between the two ends. The CDR3 covers 15 residues. CDR3 amino acids: CASSQGRGASDEQYF. The CDR3 DNA sequence: TGCGCCAGCAGCCAAGGGAGAGGGGCCTCGGACGAGCAGTACTTC.

The chain has TRBV19 and TRBJ2-1; D is unclear. This CDR3 comprises 16 residues. Germline loops: CDR1 LNHDA, CDR2 SQIVND (reference sequence). Trimming took 1 base from V and 0 from J, leaving 10 bases between them. DNA of the CDR3: TGTGCCAGTAGTATAGGTCTCGTGAGCTCCTACAATGAGCAGTTCTTC. Amino acid sequence: CASSIGLVSSYNEQFF. The whole variable domain, remainder taken from reference TRBV19 and TRBJ2-1, is DGGITQSPKYLFRKEGQNVTLSCEQNLNHDAMYWYRQDPGQGLRLIYYSQIVNDFQKGDIAEGYSVSREKKESFPLTVTSAQKNPTAFYLCASSIGLVSSYNEQFFGPGTRLTVL.

On this clone itself: Other DNA sequences in the sample encode the same CDR3. The J gene is TRBJ1-1, the V gene TRBV28; D is unclear. Germline-derived CDR1 and CDR2 are MDHEN and SYDVKM. The CDR3 has 11 residues. Deletions cut 1 base from V and 4 bases from J, with 1 base between. The DNA for the CDR3 is TGTGCCAGCAGTTTATCCACTGAAGCTTTCTTT. Protein product: CASSLSTEAFF. Full variable domain (rest looked up from reference TRBV28 and TRBJ1-1): DVKVTQSSRYLVKRTGEKVFLECVQDMDHENMFWYRQDPGLGLRLIYFSYDVKMKEKGDIPEGYSVSREKKERFSLILESASTNQTSMYLCASSLSTEAFFGQGTRLTVV.

The J gene is TRBJ1-6, the V gene TRBV6-6, with D hard to call. The V gene lost 6 bases and the J gene lost 8 bases, with 14 bases spanning the gap. The CDR3 loop spans 14 amino acids. Germline V CDR1 and CDR2: MNHNY, SVGAGI (reference sequence). The CDR3 region is CASRGDFIDSPLHF. The DNA for the CDR3 is TGTGCCAGCAGGGGTGACTTTATCGATTCACCCCTCCACTTT.

This clone occurred many times. The chain employs TRBV7-9 and TRBJ1-1; D is undetermined. Trimming stripped 6 bases from V and 2 bases from J, with 7 bases between. This CDR3 contains 12 residues. Germline CDR1 reads SEHNR; CDR2 reads FQNEAQ (reference sequence). CDR3 coding DNA: TGTGCCAGCAGAGACACTAACACTGAAGCTTTCTTT. It is translated as CASRDTNTEAFF.

The chain couples TRBV19 to TRBJ1-5; unclear D gene. The CDR3 length is 15 residues. V was shortened by 6 bases and J by 3 bases, with 15 bases between the two germline ends. Germline assignment: CDR1 LNHDA and CDR2 SQIVND (reference sequence). The CDR3 region has the DNA TGTGCCAGTAGCCCCGGACGGTCTAACAATCAGCCCCAGCATTTT. The encoded protein is CASSPGRSNNQPQHF.

The chain uses TRBV19 and TRBJ1-4, with D possibly being TRBD1 (5 bases). V was clipped by 5 bases and J by 11 bases, with 21 bases between them. CDR1 is LNHDA and CDR2 is SQIVND in the germline V gene (reference sequence). The CDR3 runs to 15 residues. CDR3 coding DNA: TGTGCCAGTAGTCCCGCCGGCAGGGCCTCCGTGAAACTGTTTTTT. It specifies CASSPAGRASVKLFF.